One and the same sample provided the 8 T cell receptor beta chains below, sequenced in a study of cytomegalovirus exposure and HLA in healthy donors. PCR primers comprised 60 Vbeta and 13 Jbeta primers. This table comes from immunoSEQ multiplex PCR, and its TCRdb copy is limited to in-frame clones, with some not included. The profile shows 150,000 to 200,000 clones, roughly 78% of them singletons. Material for sequencing was PBMCs. All receptors derive from a woman aged 30 to 39 in good health and CMV-seropositive.

The chain employs TRBV5-4 and TRBJ1-2, with D possibly TRBD1 on 6 matching bases. The CDR3 has 14 amino acids. With 4 bases removed from V and 5 bases from J, the gap between germline ends came to 15 bases. Germline values: CDR1 SGHNT, CDR2 YYREEE (reference sequence). This chain's CDR3 is CASSPDRRLYGYTF. CDR3 nucleotides: TGTGCCAGCAGCCCTGACAGGAGACTTTATGGCTACACCTTC. Combining the CDR3 with reference TRBV5-4 and TRBJ1-2 gives the whole variable domain ETGVTQSPTHLIKTRGQQVTLRCSSQSGHNTVSWYQQALGQGPQFIFQYYREEENGRGNFPPRFSGLQFPNYSSELNVNALELDDSALYLCASSPDRRLYGYTFGSGTRLTVV.

J is TRBJ1-2 and V is TRBV15; the D gene is possibly TRBD1 (5 bases). This CDR3 has 14 amino acids. Between the trimmed V and J ends, which lost 4 bases and 4 bases, there was a span of 13 bases. Germline loops: CDR1 LNHNV, CDR2 YYDKDF (reference sequence). This chain's CDR3 is CATSTDRNIYGYTF. The CDR3, as DNA: TGTGCCACCAGCACCGACAGAAATATCTATGGCTACACCTTC.

This chain links TRBV7-7 with TRBJ2-3, with TRBD1 as a possible D gene (6 bases). This CDR3 has 16 amino acids. CDR1 and CDR2 (germline): SSHAT, FNYEAQ (reference sequence). V lost 0 bases to trimming and J lost 5 bases, with 15 bases between them. CDR3 amino acids: CASSLAPGQGLDTQYF. The CDR3 DNA follows: TGTGCCAGCAGCTTAGCACCGGGGCAGGGGTTAGATACGCAGTATTTT. Complete variable domain (other parts from reference TRBV7-7 and TRBJ2-3): GAGVSQSPRYKVTKRGQDVTLRCDPISSHATLYWYQQALGQGPEFLTYFNYEAQPDKSGLPSDRFSAERPEGSISTLTIQRTEQRDSAMYRCASSLAPGQGLDTQYFGPGTRLTVL.

The rearrangement joins TRBV10-3 to TRBJ2-1, with 9 bases identical to TRBD1. Germline loops: CDR1 ENHRY, CDR2 SYGVKD. Losses at the gene ends were 6 bases for V and 5 bases for J; bases not matched to a gene: 5. This CDR3 is 14 amino acids long. CDR3 protein: CAISAGQGNNEQFF. CDR3 DNA: TGTGCCATCAGCGCGGGACAGGGTAACAATGAGCAGTTCTTC.

The chain combines TRBV4-2 with TRBJ2-5; 8 nucleotides agree with TRBD2. The CDR3 spans 15 residues. Trimming removed 4 bases from V and 3 bases from J; junction bases left unmatched: 7. Germline loops: CDR1 LGHNA, CDR2 YNFKEQ. CDR3 bases: TGTGCCAGCAGCCCCTTGCGGGGGGCTGAAGAGACCCAGTACTTC. It encodes CASSPLRGAEETQYF.

This clone has a handful of counts. The V gene is TRBV2, the J gene TRBJ1-1; TRBD1 matches 7 bases. CDR1 and CDR2 from the germline V gene are SNHLY and FYNNEI. CDR3 length equals 13 residues. Trimming at V came to 4 bases and at J to 8 bases, leaving 7 bases not matched to a gene. This CDR3 reads CASSAQGKREAFF. CDR3 coding DNA: TGTGCCAGCAGTGCACAGGGGAAGCGCGAAGCTTTCTTT.

The rearrangement joins TRBV6-1 to TRBJ1-5, with D perhaps matching TRBD1 (5 bases). This CDR3 has 16 amino acids. The germline V gene encodes CDR1 MNHNS and CDR2 SASEGT. V lost 4 bases and J lost 0, with 13 bases in between. The CDR3, as DNA: TGTGCCAGCAGTGTATATAGGGGTGATAGCAATCAGCCCCAGCATTTT. It is translated as CASSVYRGDSNQPQHF.

The CDR3 here is CASSQDRARSSYNSPLHF. CDR3 sequence (DNA): TGCGCCAGCAGCCAAGATCGCGCGAGGAGCTCCTATAATTCACCCCTCCACTTT. The chain combines TRBV4-3 with TRBJ1-6, with no clear D. Trimming cost V 0 bases and J 0 bases, with 12 bases left between them. The CDR3 sequence is 18 residues long. CDR1 and CDR2 from the germline V gene are LGHNA and YSLEER.